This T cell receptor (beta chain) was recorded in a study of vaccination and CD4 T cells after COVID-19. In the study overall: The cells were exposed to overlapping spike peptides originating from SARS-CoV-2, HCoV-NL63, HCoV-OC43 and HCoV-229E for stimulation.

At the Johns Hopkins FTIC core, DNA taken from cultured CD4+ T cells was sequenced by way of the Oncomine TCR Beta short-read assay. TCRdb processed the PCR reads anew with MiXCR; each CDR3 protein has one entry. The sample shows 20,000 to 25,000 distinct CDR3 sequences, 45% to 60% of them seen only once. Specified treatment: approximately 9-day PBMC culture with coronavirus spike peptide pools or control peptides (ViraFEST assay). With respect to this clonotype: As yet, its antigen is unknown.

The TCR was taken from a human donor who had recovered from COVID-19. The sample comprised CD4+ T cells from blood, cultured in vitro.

The CDR3 spells CASSGPSGGRYNEQFF. The DNA for the CDR3 is TGTGCCAGCAGTGGACCGAGCGGGGGGAGGTACAATGAGCAGTTCTTC. The V gene is TRBV11-2, the J gene TRBJ2-1, with 9 bases lining up with TRBD2. This CDR3 contains 16 residues. Per germline, CDR1 SGHAT and CDR2 FQNNGV. The V gene end was trimmed by 6 bases and the J gene end by 4 bases; junction bases not matched to a gene: 10. Full variable domain (missing parts from reference TRBV11-2 and TRBJ2-1): EAGVAQSPRYKIIEKRQSVAFWCNPISGHATLYWYQQILGQGPKLLIQFQNNGVVDDSQLPKDRFSAERLKGVDSTLKIQPAKLEDSAVYLCASSGPSGGRYNEQFFGPGTRLTVL.